The 26 T cell receptor beta chains presented below share a single source sample, sequenced in a study of blood T cell repertoires in COVID-19. Produced via immunoSEQ multiplex PCR; TCRdb's table is partial and in-frame only. The repertoire has hundreds of thousands of clones, roughly nine tenths of them found once; the top ten carry about 2%. The sequencing sample was made of peripheral blood. Receptors originate from a woman aged 45-65 years who had recovered from COVID-19.

This chain connects TRBV3-1 (or the pseudogene TRBV3-2) to TRBJ1-2; a weak D match, TRBD1 (6 bases). Trimming shortened V by 1 base and J by 10 bases, and 16 bases separated the two germline ends. Germline V gives CDR1 LGHDT, CDR2 YNNKEL (reference sequence). The CDR3 runs to 14 residues. For the CDR3, the DNA is TGTGCCAGCAGCCAAGGTCTACAGGGATTAAACTACACCTTC. Amino acids: CASSQGLQGLNYTF.

The rearrangement joins TRBV29-1 to TRBJ1-2, with 10 bases matching TRBD1. The junction had 21 bases not matched to a gene; V was cut back by 2 bases and J by 6 bases. Looked up from germline, CDR1 is SQVTM and CDR2 is ANQGSEA. The CDR3 has 19 amino acids. The CDR3 spells CSVERDRGFGLNTEDGYTF. The CDR3 DNA sequence: TGCAGCGTTGAAAGGGACAGGGGATTCGGTCTTAATACAGAGGATGGCTACACCTTC.

The chain uses TRBV18 and TRBJ1-1; TRBD1 matches at 7 bases. J lost 6 bases, V lost 6 bases, and 16 bases had no gene match. Germline V lookup: CDR1 KGHSH, CDR2 LQKENI. CDR3 length equals 16 residues. CDR3 residues: CASSRDRQAGLAEAFF. CDR3 sequence (DNA): TGTGCCAGCTCGCGGGACAGACAGGCCGGGTTGGCTGAAGCTTTCTTT.

The chain couples TRBV19 to TRBJ1-3, with D possibly being TRBD1 (5 bases). This CDR3 region has 17 residues. V shed 0 bases and J shed 2 bases, with 14 bases lying between them. CDR1 is LNHDA and CDR2 is SQIVND in the germline V gene (reference sequence). The CDR3 DNA follows: TGTGCCAGTAGTATAGACAAGGGACTCCGAGCTGGAAACACCATATATTTT. Translation gives CASSIDKGLRAGNTIYF.

This chain connects TRBV2 to TRBJ2-2; TRBD2 agrees at 8 bases. Germline V gene data show CDR1 as SNHLY and CDR2 as FYNNEI. CDR3 length: 15 amino acids. After removal of 7 bases from V and 6 bases from J, the junction contained 10 bases not matched to a gene. The CDR3 region has the DNA TGTGCCAGCAAGATCGGGGGGGCCAGACCCGGGGAGCTGTTTTTT. Protein: CASKIGGARPGELFF.

J is TRBJ1-1 and V is TRBV19; 10 bases match TRBD1. V shed 5 bases, J shed 0 bases, and the junction held 6 bases outside the gene matches. The CDR3 is made up of 16 amino acids. CDR1 and CDR2 (germline): LNHDA, SQIVND (reference sequence). For the CDR3, the DNA is TGTGCCAGTAGTGGTGGACAGGGGGTTATGAACACTGAAGCTTTCTTT. It codes for CASSGGQGVMNTEAFF.

The chain couples TRBV5-6 to TRBJ1-2, with D possibly matching TRBD1 (6 bases). The CDR3 contains 14 residues. Germline V gene sequence: CDR1 SGHDT, CDR2 YYEEEE. The ends were cut back, 2 bases at V and 2 bases at J, with 10 bases in the middle. For the CDR3, the DNA is TGTGCCAGCAGCTTCACAGGGATGAACTATGGCTACACCTTC. Its translation: CASSFTGMNYGYTF.

CDR3 bases: TGCACCAGCAGCCATCTCCCAGGGGTCCAGCCCCAGCATTTT. Encoded protein: CTSSHLPGVQPQHF. The chain uses TRBV1 and TRBJ1-5; no check of the table's D call, TRBD1, against the DNA was made. TRBV1 has pseudogene status. The CDR3 loop spans 14 amino acids.

CDR3 sequence reads: CAISEGGVGNQPQHF. DNA of the CDR3: TGTGCCATCAGTGAGGGAGGGGTTGGCAATCAGCCCCAGCATTTT. J is TRBJ1-5 and V is TRBV10-3, with a possible D match to TRBD1 (5 bases). V lost 2 bases, J lost 2 bases, and 10 bases lay in between. The CDR3 totals 15 residues. Germline CDR1 reads ENHRY; CDR2 reads SYGVKD.

The rearrangement uses TRBV30 and TRBJ1-3; 7 nucleotides line up with TRBD1. The V segment lost 2 bases and the J segment 2 bases; nucleotides outside the gene matches: 3. The CDR3 consists of 14 residues. Germline V CDR1 and CDR2: GTSNPN, SVGIG (reference sequence). CDR3 in amino acids: CAWSQDRAGNTIYF. The CDR3 DNA reads as TGTGCCTGGAGTCAAGACAGGGCTGGAAACACCATATATTTT. Using reference TRBV30 and TRBJ1-3 for the parts outside the CDR3, the full variable domain is SQTIHQWPATLVQPVGSPLSLECTVEGTSNPNLYWYRQAAGRGLQLLFYSVGIGQISSEVPQNLSASRPQDRQFILSSKKLLLSDSGFYLCAWSQDRAGNTIYFGEGSWLTVV.

The CDR3 DNA is TGTGCCTGGAGTCCTGATGAGCAGTTCTTC. It specifies CAWSPDEQFF. This sequence joins TRBV30 and TRBJ2-1; D remains ambiguous. The length of the CDR3 is 10 residues. The germline V gene has CDR1 GTSNPN and CDR2 SVGIG (reference sequence). V was cut by 2 bases and J by 8 bases, with 4 bases left in between.

A note on this clone: Other DNA variants within this sample encode the same CDR3. V gene TRBV5-1 combines with J gene TRBJ2-3; no definite D call. The V and J ends lost 0 bases and 0 bases respectively, with 5 bases between them. CDR1 and CDR2 (germline): SGHRS, YFSETQ. The CDR3 contains 14 residues. The CDR3 DNA reads as TGCGCCAGCAGCTTGGACTCAAGCACAGATACGCAGTATTTT. Residues: CASSLDSSTDTQYF.

The genes are TRBV6-6 and TRBJ1-1; D may be TRBD1 (5 bases). In germline, CDR1 is MNHNY, CDR2 SVGAGI (reference sequence). This CDR3 contains 15 residues. Trimming took off 0 bases at V and 2 bases at J, with 10 bases between the two ends. DNA of the CDR3: TGTGCCAGCAGTTACTCAGGGCAGGGAAACACTGAAGCTTTCTTT. It translates to CASSYSGQGNTEAFF.

The chain combines TRBV27 with TRBJ2-1, with 10 bases fitting TRBD2. From germline, CDR1 is MNHEY and CDR2 SMNVEV (reference sequence). Trimming at V came to 7 bases and at J to 5 bases, leaving 8 bases not matched to a gene. The CDR3 sequence is 15 residues long. The CDR3 spells CASNPLAGVDNEQFF. In nucleotides, the CDR3 is TGTGCCAGCAACCCCCTAGCGGGAGTCGACAATGAGCAGTTCTTC.

V is TRBV7-2 and J is TRBJ1-2, with D hard to call. Trimming took 5 bases from V and 8 from J, leaving 12 bases between them. CDR1 and CDR2 (germline): SGHTA, FQGNSA. The length of the CDR3 is 12 residues. This chain's CDR3 is CASSRRSLGYTF. The DNA of the CDR3 is TGTGCCAGCAGCCGCCGGTCGTTAGGCTACACCTTC.

The chain employs TRBV28 and TRBJ1-1; D perhaps matches TRBD1 (5 bases). The germline gives CDR1 MDHEN, CDR2 SYDVKM. This CDR3 is 15 amino acids long. V gave up 4 bases and J gave up 1 base, with 13 bases separating them. CDR3 DNA: TGTGCCAGCAGTTCCCCCGGGACTGGGAACACTGAAGCTTTCTTT. It codes for CASSSPGTGNTEAFF.

This clone showed up just a few times. The J gene is TRBJ1-2, the V gene TRBV3-1 (or the pseudogene TRBV3-2); D unclear. V lost 1 base and J 7 bases, leaving 10 bases between the germline ends. CDR1 is LGHDT and CDR2 is YNNKEL in the germline V gene (reference sequence). This CDR3 has 13 residues. The CDR3 protein is CASSQGPRAGYTF. CDR3 nucleotides: TGTGCCAGCAGCCAAGGTCCGCGGGCTGGCTACACCTTC.

V gene TRBV19 combines with J gene TRBJ2-7; 9 positions agree with TRBD1. Germline values: CDR1 LNHDA, CDR2 SQIVND (reference sequence). V dropped 2 bases and J dropped 6; count of bases not matched to a gene: 11. The length of the CDR3 is 16 residues. The CDR3 protein is CASSIMTGQGVSEQYF. The CDR3 DNA reads TGTGCCAGTAGTATAATGACGGGACAGGGTGTCTCCGAGCAGTACTTC.

This rearrangement joins TRBV29-1 to TRBJ1-1; TRBD1 matches 7 bases. The CDR3 is made up of 13 amino acids. Germline trimming cut 6 bases from V and 5 bases from J; bases unmatched to any gene: 9. Germline loops: CDR1 SQVTM, CDR2 ANQGSEA. This chain's CDR3 is CSVGKGARTEAFF. The CDR3, as DNA: TGCAGCGTGGGGAAGGGGGCTAGGACTGAAGCTTTCTTT.

The chain recombines TRBV30 with TRBJ2-5; 12 positions agree with TRBD1. Germline V CDR1 and CDR2: GTSNPN, SVGIG (reference sequence). The CDR3 is made up of 17 amino acids. V dropped 2 bases and J dropped 5; count of bases not matched to a gene: 12. The CDR3 spells CAWSSWGQGALRETQYF. DNA of the CDR3: TGTGCCTGGAGTTCATGGGGACAGGGGGCCTTGCGGGAGACCCAGTACTTC.

The chain links TRBV4-1 to TRBJ2-7; 9 nucleotides line up with TRBD1. V was pared by 0 bases and J by 0 bases, with 3 bases of the junction left unmatched. The CDR3 spans 16 residues. Germline CDR1 is MGHRA and CDR2 is YSYEKL. The CDR3 sequence is CASSQDRQGGSYEQYF. DNA of the CDR3: TGCGCCAGCAGCCAAGACAGACAGGGGGGCTCCTACGAGCAGTACTTC.

The chain couples TRBV5-1 to TRBJ2-6; D is undetermined. Looked up from germline, CDR1 is SGHRS and CDR2 is YFSETQ. This CDR3 contains 15 residues. Trimming shortened V by 0 bases and J by 1 base, and 5 bases separated the two germline ends. As DNA, the CDR3 is TGCGCCAGCAGCTTGGTACGGTCTGGGGCCAACGTCCTGACTTTC. This sequence encodes CASSLVRSGANVLTF.

The V gene is TRBV14, the J gene TRBJ2-7, with 8 bases lining up with TRBD2. Germline trimming cut 4 bases from V and 2 bases from J; bases unmatched to any gene: 10. Germline V gene sequence: CDR1 SGHDN, CDR2 FVKESK. The CDR3 sequence is 16 residues long. In DNA form, the CDR3 reads TGTGCCAGCAGCCCTATACACGGGGGGGCGGCCTACGAGCAGTACTTC. Translated, it gives CASSPIHGGAAYEQYF.

V is TRBV9 and J is TRBJ2-7, with TRBD1 matching 8 bases. This CDR3 region has 16 residues. V dropped 0 bases and J dropped 0; count of bases not matched to a gene: 5. Germline loops: CDR1 SGDLS, CDR2 YYNGEE. The CDR3 sequence: CASSVDGQGSSYEQYF. In DNA form, the CDR3 reads TGTGCCAGCAGCGTAGACGGACAGGGCAGCTCCTACGAGCAGTACTTC.

J is TRBJ1-6 and V is TRBV5-1, with D perhaps matching TRBD1 (6 bases). With 0 bases removed from V and 11 bases from J, the gap between germline ends came to 18 bases. Germline CDR1 reads SGHRS; CDR2 reads YFSETQ. The CDR3 length is 16 residues. The CDR3 sequence: CASSLATGGLSAPLHF. The CDR3 nucleotides are TGCGCCAGCAGCTTGGCGACGGGGGGGCTCAGTGCACCCCTCCACTTT.

The sample holds one count of this clone. This chain connects TRBV6-5 to TRBJ1-2; D is possibly TRBD1 (5 bases). CDR3 length equals 14 residues. Trimming pared 6 bases from V and 4 bases from J, leaving 15 bases between. Germline lookup yields CDR1 MNHEY and CDR2 SVGAGI. DNA of the CDR3: TGTGCCAGCAGAACCGCGGGACGGATCTATGGCTACACCTTC. It translates to CASRTAGRIYGYTF.